A single sample is the source of the 26 T cell receptor beta chains below, sequenced in a study of shared clonotypes between healthy human individuals (dated by TCRdb to the early 2020s). To prepare the library, the immunoSEQ multiplex PCR assay was applied. TCRdb re-hosts the immuneACCESS table, in-frame sequences only. Its copies lack some clones; in the studies checked, an unresolved V gene accounts for under half of them, and the cause for the rest is not known. Present in this sample are approximately 620,000 clones, more than 95% of which were seen just once. The ten largest clones take up around 0.057% of the sample. The specimen was naive CD4+ T cells sorted from blood. The intended sense of this specimen's cell subset or site label: CD45RA+ positively selected. The source of these receptors is a woman younger than 45 in good health.

A word on this clone: A read error may explain this, as a much larger clone is one base away. This sample also contains other DNA sequences that code for the same CDR3. J is TRBJ2-5 and V is TRBV5-1, with D unresolved. The V gene lost 0 bases and the J gene lost 5 bases, with 2 bases spanning the gap. Germline CDR1 SGHRS, CDR2 YFSETQ. This CDR3 is 11 amino acids long. The CDR3 region is CASSLDETQYF. The CDR3 region has the DNA TGCGCCAGCAGCTTGGACGAGACCCAGTACTTC. Using reference TRBV5-1 and TRBJ2-5 for the parts outside the CDR3, the full variable domain is KAGVTQTPRYLIKTRGQQVTLSCSPISGHRSVSWYQQTPGQGLQFLFEYFSETQRNKGNFPGRFSGRQFSNSRSEMNVSTLELGDSALYLCASSLDETQYFGPGTRLLVL.

The table lists this clone with a count of one. The chain combines TRBV11-2 with TRBJ2-3, with TRBD2 identical over 8 bases. CDR1 is SGHAT and CDR2 is FQNNGV in the germline V gene. J gave up 0 bases and V 5 bases, and 7 bases lay outside the gene matches. CDR3 length equals 16 residues. The CDR3 DNA is TGTGCCAGCAGCCGGGGGGGTCATAGTAGCACAGATACGCAGTATTTT. Amino acids: CASSRGGHSSTDTQYF. The full variable domain, rest sourced from reference TRBV11-2 and TRBJ2-3, is EAGVAQSPRYKIIEKRQSVAFWCNPISGHATLYWYQQILGQGPKLLIQFQNNGVVDDSQLPKDRFSAERLKGVDSTLKIQPAKLEDSAVYLCASSRGGHSSTDTQYFGPGTRLTVL.

This chain joins TRBV10-3 and TRBJ2-3, with D perhaps TRBD1 (6 bases). CDR3 length: 14 amino acids. Germline CDR1 and CDR2: ENHRY and SYGVKD. V was pared by 4 bases and J by 2 bases, with 10 bases between. The CDR3 is CAISVQGTTDTQYF. As DNA, the CDR3 is TGTGCCATCAGTGTACAGGGAACCACAGATACGCAGTATTTT.

The chain combines TRBV7-2 with TRBJ1-6, with 7 positions matching TRBD1. This CDR3 is built from 15 residues. Losses at the gene ends were 3 bases for V and 5 bases for J; bases not matched to a gene: 4. CDR1 SGHTA and CDR2 FQGNSA come from the germline V gene. The CDR3 DNA follows: TGTGCCAGCAGCTTTCGCACAGGGGATAATTCACCCCTCCACTTT. This encodes CASSFRTGDNSPLHF.

This clone was detected once. The chain is built from TRBV6-1 and TRBJ2-1; a possible D gene is TRBD1 (6 bases). V dropped 6 bases and J dropped 0 bases, with 12 bases sitting between them. Germline assignment: CDR1 MNHNS and CDR2 SASEGT. The CDR3 spans 15 residues. The DNA of the CDR3 is TGTGCCAGCAGGGTACAGGGCTCCTCCTACAATGAGCAGTTCTTC. It yields the protein CASRVQGSSYNEQFF.

Remarks on this clone: This specimen includes other DNA sequences encoding the same CDR3. CDR3 coding DNA: TGTGCCAGCAGAGGGACTAGCGGGAGCTATGAGCAGTTCTTC. Translation gives CASRGTSGSYEQFF. The chain employs TRBV2 and TRBJ2-1; 14 bases line up with TRBD2. Germline V lookup: CDR1 SNHLY, CDR2 FYNNEI. There are 14 residues in the CDR3. The V and J ends lost 6 bases and 8 bases, in that order; junction bases with no gene match: 3. Filled out from reference TRBV2 and TRBJ2-1, the complete variable domain reads EPEVTQTPSHQVTQMGQEVILRCVPISNHLYFYWYRQILGQKVEFLVSFYNNEISEKSEIFDDQFSVERPDGSNFTLKIRSTKLEDSAMYFCASRGTSGSYEQFFGPGTRLTVL.

This chain connects TRBV15 to TRBJ2-1; the D is unclear. The ends were cut back, 0 bases at V and 8 bases at J, with 14 bases in the middle. Per germline, CDR1 LNHNV and CDR2 YYDKDF (reference sequence). This CDR3 spans 15 amino acids. DNA for the CDR3: TGTGCCACCAGCAGAGATGCCTCTATGACCCATGAGCAGTTCTTC. Translating gives CATSRDASMTHEQFF.

The chain is built from TRBV27 and TRBJ2-1; TRBD2 matches 11 bases. CDR1 and CDR2 from the germline V gene are MNHEY and SMNVEV (reference sequence). V was pared by 4 bases and J by 7 bases, with 9 bases of the junction left unmatched. There are 16 residues in the CDR3. CDR3 in DNA: TGTGCCAGCAGTTCGAAAACTAGCGGGAGTCTTAATGAGCAGTTCTTC. It codes for CASSSKTSGSLNEQFF.

This sequence joins TRBV19 and TRBJ2-1, with 7 positions matching TRBD1. Trimming at V came to 6 bases and at J to 4 bases, leaving 12 bases not matched to a gene. The CDR3 runs to 16 residues. Looked up from germline, CDR1 is LNHDA and CDR2 is SQIVND (reference sequence). DNA for the CDR3: TGTGCCAGTAGAACAGGGGTCGCTAGGCGGTACAATGAGCAGTTCTTC. Protein: CASRTGVARRYNEQFF.

This chain links TRBV5-8 with TRBJ1-2, with D hard to call. The CDR3 length is 12 residues. Germline values: CDR1 SGHTS, CDR2 YDEGEE. The V gene lost 4 bases and the J gene lost 8 bases, with 12 bases spanning the gap. The CDR3 protein is CASSRTRTGYTF. The DNA of the CDR3 is TGTGCCAGCAGCCGGACCCGGACGGGCTACACCTTC.

This clone was found once. This chain joins TRBV28 and TRBJ1-1; possible D gene TRBD1, 5 bases. This CDR3 is 12 amino acids long. CDR1 and CDR2 (germline): MDHEN, SYDVKM. The V gene lost 6 bases and the J gene lost 10 bases, with 15 bases spanning the gap. The CDR3 loop reads CASRERGILAFF. For the CDR3, the DNA is TGTGCCAGCAGGGAAAGGGGTATCCTAGCTTTCTTT.

V gene TRBV11-2 combines with J gene TRBJ2-3; D remains unclear. CDR3 size: 15 residues. Germline CDR1 SGHAT, CDR2 FQNNGV. Trimming left V 1 base short and J 0 bases short, with 8 bases between. CDR3 residues: CASSLASWSTDTQYF. In DNA, the CDR3 is TGTGCCAGCAGCTTAGCGAGTTGGAGCACAGATACGCAGTATTTT.

The rearrangement links TRBV28 to TRBJ2-7; D may be TRBD1 or TRBD2 (5 bases each). With 3 bases removed from V and 5 bases from J, the gap between germline ends came to 17 bases. The CDR3 loop spans 15 amino acids. Germline V CDR1 and CDR2: MDHEN, SYDVKM. The CDR3 nucleotides are TGTGCCAGCAGTTTGCCCGGGACCGGAGCCCACGAGCAGTACTTC. This translates into CASSLPGTGAHEQYF. Variable domain in full (rest from reference TRBV28 and TRBJ2-7): DVKVTQSSRYLVKRTGEKVFLECVQDMDHENMFWYRQDPGLGLRLIYFSYDVKMKEKGDIPEGYSVSREKKERFSLILESASTNQTSMYLCASSLPGTGAHEQYFGPGTRLTVT.

This chain joins TRBV5-1 and TRBJ1-2; 9 bases fit TRBD1. Trimming removed 3 bases from V and 8 bases from J; junction bases left unmatched: 8. In germline, CDR1 is SGHRS, CDR2 YFSETQ. The CDR3 is made up of 14 amino acids. In DNA form, the CDR3 reads TGCGCCAGCAGCTACCCGGGACAGGGAGGCGGCTACACCTTC. Its protein is CASSYPGQGGGYTF.

V usage is TRBV23-1 and J usage is TRBJ2-7; D may be TRBD2 (5 bases). TRBV23-1 is placed among ORFs of uncertain function. V lost 11 bases and J lost 2, with 16 bases in between. The CDR3 is 13 amino acids. The CDR3 coding sequence is TGCGCCGTAATCAGGACTCACGCCTACGAGCAGTACTTC. It codes for CAVIRTHAYEQYF.

The chain is built from TRBV2 and TRBJ2-5, with 9 positions matching TRBD2. The CDR3 spans 16 residues. Germline V gene sequence: CDR1 SNHLY, CDR2 FYNNEI. V lost 6 bases, J lost 4 bases, and 12 bases stayed unmatched. Here the CDR3 reads CASRGLSGSSRETQYF. CDR3 nucleotides: TGTGCCAGCAGAGGTCTTAGCGGGAGTTCTCGAGAGACCCAGTACTTC. Together with reference TRBV2 and TRBJ2-5, the CDR3 gives the full variable domain: EPEVTQTPSHQVTQMGQEVILRCVPISNHLYFYWYRQILGQKVEFLVSFYNNEISEKSEIFDDQFSVERPDGSNFTLKIRSTKLEDSAMYFCASRGLSGSSRETQYFGPGTRLLVL.

The CDR3 coding sequence is TGTGCCAGCAGAAAAGGAGGGGAGGATCCCTACGAGCAGTACTTC. Its protein product is CASRKGGEDPYEQYF. J is TRBJ2-7 and V is TRBV19, with D tentatively TRBD2 (6 bases). The CDR3 runs 15 residues. Trimming pared 9 bases from V and 2 bases from J, leaving 20 bases between. CDR1 and CDR2 (germline): LNHDA, SQIVND (reference sequence).

This chain connects TRBV4-2 to TRBJ1-3, with D uncertain. Germline CDR1 is LGHNA and CDR2 is YNFKEQ. With 0 bases removed from V and 6 bases from J, the gap between germline ends came to 9 bases. This CDR3 is built from 14 residues. The CDR3 nucleotides read TGTGCCAGCAGCCAAGATCTTGGCGTAAACACCATATATTTT. This gives the protein CASSQDLGVNTIYF.

The chain recombines TRBV5-1 with TRBJ2-7; D may be TRBD1 (6 bases). The CDR3 length is 14 residues. The V and J ends lost 0 bases and 3 bases respectively, with 10 bases between them. Germline V gives CDR1 SGHRS, CDR2 YFSETQ. The CDR3 DNA reads as TGCGCCAGCAGCTTGGCCTCAGGGGACTACGAGCAGTACTTC. This gives the protein CASSLASGDYEQYF. Looking up the rest from reference TRBV5-1 and TRBJ2-7 gives the full variable domain: KAGVTQTPRYLIKTRGQQVTLSCSPISGHRSVSWYQQTPGQGLQFLFEYFSETQRNKGNFPGRFSGRQFSNSRSEMNVSTLELGDSALYLCASSLASGDYEQYFGPGTRLTVT.

V usage is TRBV18 and J usage is TRBJ1-1; D is ambiguous. The CDR3 is 15 amino acids. CDR1 is KGHSH, CDR2 LQKENI, per germline. V was trimmed by 3 bases and J by 3 bases, leaving 14 bases between them. The DNA for the CDR3 is TGTGCCAGCTCACCGCGACGCGAGGTGGACACTGAAGCTTTCTTT. It codes for CASSPRREVDTEAFF.

The gene calls are TRBV19 and TRBJ2-1; 9 nucleotides match TRBD2. The trim removed 6 bases at V and 8 bases at J, leaving 5 bases unmatched. This CDR3 is 13 amino acids long. CDR1 is LNHDA and CDR2 is SQIVND in the germline V gene (reference sequence). In nucleotides, the CDR3 is TGTGCCAGTAGGTTTAGCGGGGGCGATGAGCAGTTCTTC. It is translated as CASRFSGGDEQFF.

This sequence joins TRBV5-1 and TRBJ2-7; D assignment may be TRBD1 or TRBD2 (5 bases each). The CDR3 has 14 amino acids. The germline V gene encodes CDR1 SGHRS and CDR2 YFSETQ. V shed 1 base and J shed 5 bases, with 13 bases lying between them. The CDR3 reads CASSLWGLNDEQYF. In DNA form, the CDR3 reads TGCGCCAGCAGCTTGTGGGGGTTGAACGACGAGCAGTACTTC.

This clone was counted once. This sequence joins TRBV27 and TRBJ2-1; 8 bases are a match to TRBD2. V lost 6 bases to trimming and J lost 2 bases; unmatched junction nucleotides: 3. The CDR3 loop spans 14 amino acids. Germline V gene lookup returns CDR1 MNHEY and CDR2 SMNVEV (reference sequence). CDR3 sequence (DNA): TGTGCCAGCAGGGGACTAGGAGCCTACAATGAGCAGTTCTTC. Protein product: CASRGLGAYNEQFF.

The gene calls are TRBV5-1 and TRBJ2-7; TRBD1 aligns across 8 bases. Unmatched junction bases numbered 14, after V lost 4 bases and J lost 8 bases. In germline, CDR1 is SGHRS, CDR2 YFSETQ. The CDR3 length is 15 residues. CDR3 amino acids: CASSSSWTGPLKQYF. CDR3 nucleotides: TGCGCCAGCAGCAGCAGCTGGACAGGGCCTCTAAAGCAGTACTTC.

The chain recombines TRBV5-1 with TRBJ2-3; no definite D call. Trimming removed 2 bases at V and 0 bases at J, with 10 bases between. Germline lookup yields CDR1 SGHRS and CDR2 YFSETQ. The CDR3 consists of 15 residues. CDR3 region: CASSFRRTSTDTQYF. DNA of the CDR3: TGCGCCAGCAGCTTCCGGCGTACCAGCACAGATACGCAGTATTTT.

This chain uses TRBV19 with TRBJ1-4; D remains unclear. CDR3 length: 16 residues. The V gene lost 5 bases and the J gene lost 0 bases, with 13 bases spanning the gap. Germline CDR1 and CDR2: LNHDA and SQIVND (reference sequence). CDR3 sequence (DNA): TGTGCCAGTAGTCCGTGGGGAAACCCAACTAATGAAAAACTGTTTTTT. Translating it yields CASSPWGNPTNEKLFF.